This paragraph reports one T cell receptor beta chain. This entry comes from a study of control samples from healthy donors and cancer patients. TCRdb's copy holds only in-frame clones and misses some; the assay was immunoSEQ multiplex PCR. The sample has approximately 94,000 clones, over 75% seen once; the top ten hold over 15%. The TCR originated in a woman aged 45 to 65 in good health. Sequenced material: blood.

The CDR3 DNA follows: TGTGCCAGCAGCTCACAGGGATTTAACTATGGCTACACCTTC. It yields the protein CASSSQGFNYGYTF. V and J are TRBV7-2 and TRBJ1-2; the D gene is possibly TRBD1 (6 bases). The length of the CDR3 is 14 residues. CDR1 SGHTA and CDR2 FQGNSA come from the germline V gene. V lost 4 bases and J lost 1, with 10 bases in between. The full variable domain, completed using reference TRBV7-2 and TRBJ1-2, is GAGVSQSPSNKVTEKGKDVELRCDPISGHTALYWYRQSLGQGLEFLIYFQGNSAPDKSGLPSDRFSAERTGGSVSTLTIQRTQQEDSAVYLCASSSQGFNYGYTFGSGTRLTVV.